The text below deals with one T cell receptor beta chain. Its specific antigen is unknown. Qualities for individual bases were not recorded, and no much larger clone is one base off. The data belong to a study of shared clonotypes between healthy human individuals (dated by TCRdb to 2020 to 2021). The study in broad terms: The cohort comprised a couple of women and a few men aged 18 to 49 years. Per donor, three plates each were used for CD4 naive and CD4 memory, two for CD8 naive, and one for CD8 memory. The study deeply sequenced blood TCR repertoires of several healthy adults to estimate repertoire size and the extent of clonotype sharing between individuals. Libraries were prepared and TCR repertoires were sequenced by different laboratories using diverse techniques, in order to increase sequencing depth and limit assay-specific biases. Each donor's leukapheresis produced roughly between about 0.9 and 9.5 billion PBMCs. Study-level results and caveats: Because the study included only a small number of donors, the genetic and exposure-history diversity represented was limited. Compared with non-shared clonotypes, clonotypes shared by all four sorted-subset donors had higher generation probabilities. Sampling was restricted to blood, and TCR repertoires in tissue are likely to differ from TCR repertoires in blood. Larger estimated clonotype richness was generally found for naive subsets than for memory subsets. Rarefaction of sorted-subset datasets indicated incomplete sequencing despite the large sequencing depth. Approximately 5% of naive CD4, 3.5% of naive CD8, about 2.1% of memory CD4, and 0.4% of memory CD8 clonotypes were shared across several donors. Based on pairwise subsampling, the degree of clonotype sharing among donors was expected to be affected by sequencing depth.

Using the deep immunoSEQ assay, multiplex PCR amplified TCR CDR3 regions from genomic DNA. Extracted genomic DNA from each cell subset was spread evenly across all wells of several immunoSEQ 96-well plates, with each plate serving as a replicate. For sorted subsets, around 200 ng genomic DNA, equal to some 30,000 T cell genomes, was loaded into each replicate PCR. Purified libraries were measured with a Qubit 3.0 fluorometer, size-checked on a Bioanalyzer 2100, and measured again with the KAPA Library Quantification kit. Every immunoSEQ 96-well plate was sequenced on a dedicated single-read 150-cycle Illumina NextSeq 550 flow cell. As for the authors' bioinformatics: The immunoSEQ output contained only junctional sequences without quality scores, so filtering could not match that applied to full-length reads. Sequences were annotated with PyIR, a Python wrapper for IgBLAST v1.9, and V/J genes and CDR3 were assigned using IMGT germline references. Reads were filtered out if the reads had weak V/J assignments (E-value above 1e-6), no CDR3, stop codons, out-of-frame junctions, or ambiguous translated residues. V3J clonotypes were defined as sequences sharing the same inferred V gene, J gene, and CDR3 amino acid sequence. Percentage overlap between repertoires was computed as shared unique clonotypes divided by the size of the smaller repertoire. RTK rarefaction, the Chao1 estimator, and Recon v2.1 estimates of unobserved clonotypes were used to assess repertoire richness. Generation probabilities were computed with OLGA for all TCRbeta clonotypes obtained by the gDNA method from a handful of donors. The source is immuneACCESS, and TCRdb retained only in-frame sequences with V and J called. Part of the clones is not carried over; for the studies checked, unresolved V genes explain less than half of this, and the remainder is unexplained. The DNA gave D and trimming, while V, J and clone size come from that table. The sample table holds over a million clones, of which roughly 96% were seen once. The top ten clonotypes cover roughly 1.1% of the sample.

As encoded in the germline V gene (reference sequence), CDR1 is MNHEY while CDR2 is SMNVEV. From the cysteine up to the phenylalanine, the CDR3 has a length of 19 residues. Here the CDR3 DNA is all that survives: 57 bases in frame from base 1. V and J are trimmed by 5 bases and 0 bases, and the gene matches miss 11 bases of the junction. The donors were healthy, HIV-negative adults who had no recently reported acute infections or vaccinations. Only Caucasian adults living in Nashville, Tennessee, USA were represented among the donors. CD4+ T cells were enriched by magnetic negative selection; naive cells were then positively selected on CD45RA, and the negative fraction formed the memory subset. Blood was collected by leukapheresis, and PBMCs were isolated by Ficoll-Histopaque density gradient centrifugation and then cryopreserved in liquid nitrogen vapor phase. Analytical flow cytometry was used to check the purity and quantity of each magnetically sorted T cell population. Genomic DNA was isolated from each sorted fraction and quantified by UV absorbance on a Nanodrop 2000c.

This receptor was identified in a man aged 30-40 years in good health. Source material: naive CD4+ T cells sorted from blood. The sample's cell subset or site label is to be understood as: CD45RA+ positively selected. The chain employs TRBV27 and TRBJ2-1, with 12 bases matching TRBD2. The CDR3 is CASSQTGTSGSRSYNEQFF. The sequenced DNA is TGTGCCAGCAGTCAAACCGGGACTAGCGGGTCACGCTCCTACAATGAGCAGTTCTTC.